This is a list of T cell receptor beta chains from one sample in a study of response to subunit inactivated influenza vaccine. TCRdb reanalysed the RT-PCR reads using MiXCR and keeps one entry per CDR3 protein. This repertoire shows 600,000 to 700,000 distinct CDR3 sequences, 14% found once; its top ten account for 7.5% to 9%. This material consisted of PBMCs from blood, taken roughly 2 weeks before vaccination. The receptors were sampled from a man aged 50 or older who received an inactivated influenza vaccine. Both conserved end residues are part of each CDR3. A D gene is named only where the DNA matches it firmly. The listing skips clone size in some rows; elsewhere it reads once, few, many or a size class.

d_call: -; v_call: TRBV4-1; clone_size: -; j_call: TRBJ1-2; cdr3_nt: TGCGCCAGCAGCCAGCAACTGGGGTTTTCGCACTATGGCTACACCTTC; cdr3_aa: CASSQQLGFSHYGYTF
d_call: -; v_call: TRBV6-2/TRBV6-3; clone_size: -; j_call: TRBJ2-7; cdr3_nt: TGTGCCAGCAGCCCCTCGAGCGGATGGTCTGGTACCTACGAGCAGTACTTC; cdr3_aa: CASSPSSGWSGTYEQYF
d_call: TRBD1; v_call: TRBV4-3; clone_size: -; j_call: TRBJ2-5; cdr3_nt: TGCGCCAGCAGCCAAGATTGGCAGGGGGCGGAGACCCAGTACTTC; cdr3_aa: CASSQDWQGAETQYF
d_call: TRBD1; v_call: TRBV14; clone_size: -; j_call: TRBJ2-7; cdr3_nt: TGTGCCAGCAGCCAAGCCGCGGGACAGGGGGCCGACTACGAGCAGTACTTC; cdr3_aa: CASSQAAGQGADYEQYF
d_call: TRBD2; v_call: TRBV29-1; clone_size: -; j_call: TRBJ2-7; cdr3_nt: TGCAGCGTCGGGACTAGCGGGGCCTACGAGCAGTACTTC; cdr3_aa: CSVGTSGAYEQYF
d_call: TRBD2; v_call: TRBV7-9; clone_size: -; j_call: TRBJ2-3; cdr3_nt: TGTGCCAGCAGCTCAAGCGGGGCGATGGCAGATACGCAGTATTTT; cdr3_aa: CASSSSGAMADTQYF
d_call: TRBD2; v_call: TRBV20-1; clone_size: few; j_call: TRBJ2-1; cdr3_nt: TGCAGTGGTTTCAGCGGGGGGGCGCATGAGCAGTTCTTC; cdr3_aa: CSGFSGGAHEQFF
d_call: TRBD1; v_call: TRBV9; clone_size: few; j_call: TRBJ2-7; cdr3_nt: TGTGCCAGCAGCGCAACCGACAGGGTAGGGGAGCAGTACTTC; cdr3_aa: CASSATDRVGEQYF
d_call: -; v_call: TRBV4-3; clone_size: -; j_call: TRBJ2-2; cdr3_nt: TGCGCCAGCAGCCAAGATAGGGTAGCGGTAGCCGGGGAGCTGTTTTTT; cdr3_aa: CASSQDRVAVAGELFF
d_call: -; v_call: TRBV7-2; clone_size: -; j_call: TRBJ1-6; cdr3_nt: TGTGCCAGCAGCTTATATCCTTCACCCCTCCACTTT; cdr3_aa: CASSLYPSPLHF
d_call: -; v_call: TRBV7-9; clone_size: -; j_call: TRBJ1-2; cdr3_nt: TGTGCCAGCAGCTTAGTACAGGGAAATAACTATGGCTACACCTTC; cdr3_aa: CASSLVQGNNYGYTF
d_call: -; v_call: TRBV4-3; clone_size: -; j_call: TRBJ2-7; cdr3_nt: TGCGCCAGCAGCCAAGAACGGACGGAGGGCCCCTACGAGCAGTACTTC; cdr3_aa: CASSQERTEGPYEQYF
d_call: TRBD2; v_call: TRBV7-9; clone_size: -; j_call: TRBJ2-1; cdr3_nt: TGTGCCAGCAGCTTCCTTCGAGCGGGAGGGCCGAATGAGCAGTTCTTC; cdr3_aa: CASSFLRAGGPNEQFF
d_call: TRBD2; v_call: TRBV24-1; clone_size: few; j_call: TRBJ2-3; cdr3_nt: TGTGCCACCAGTGATGGACTAGACACAGATACGCAGTATTTT; cdr3_aa: CATSDGLDTDTQYF
d_call: TRBD1; v_call: TRBV3-1; clone_size: -; j_call: TRBJ2-1; cdr3_nt: TGTGCCAGCAGCCAAGGGACAGGGCGATCGGGCAATGAGCAGTTCTTC; cdr3_aa: CASSQGTGRSGNEQFF
d_call: -; v_call: TRBV27; clone_size: many; j_call: TRBJ2-2; cdr3_nt: TGTGCCAGCAGTTTAGCCCACAGGGTGACCGGGGAGCTGTTTTTT; cdr3_aa: CASSLAHRVTGELFF
d_call: TRBD2; v_call: TRBV20-1; clone_size: -; j_call: TRBJ2-3; cdr3_nt: TGCAGTGCTCCTACAGCGGGGGGCGGGGCAGATACGCAGTATTTT; cdr3_aa: CSAPTAGGGADTQYF
d_call: -; v_call: TRBV6-5; clone_size: -; j_call: TRBJ1-5; cdr3_nt: TGTGCCAGCAGTTACTCGGAGCAGTACAATCAGCCCCAGCATTTT; cdr3_aa: CASSYSEQYNQPQHF
d_call: TRBD2; v_call: TRBV10-3; clone_size: -; j_call: TRBJ2-1; cdr3_nt: TGTGCCATCAGTGTTCTCGGCGGGAGTAGTGCAAATGAGCAGTTCTTC; cdr3_aa: CAISVLGGSSANEQFF
d_call: -; v_call: TRBV6-2/TRBV6-3; clone_size: few; j_call: TRBJ2-4; cdr3_nt: TGTGCCAGCAGTTACTCGCGGGAAACTAAAAACATTCAGTACTTC; cdr3_aa: CASSYSRETKNIQYF
d_call: TRBD1; v_call: TRBV28; clone_size: few; j_call: TRBJ2-2; cdr3_nt: TGTGCCAGCAGTACCCACACGTCGACAGGGACCGGGGAGCTGTTTTTT; cdr3_aa: CASSTHTSTGTGELFF
d_call: -; v_call: TRBV29-1; clone_size: medium-sized; j_call: TRBJ2-5; cdr3_nt: TGCAGCGTTGAGGGGGATAGGCAGACCCAGTACTTC; cdr3_aa: CSVEGDRQTQYF
d_call: TRBD1; v_call: TRBV5-1; clone_size: few; j_call: TRBJ1-1; cdr3_nt: TGCGCCAGCAGCTTGGAGATAGGGGGCTTCACTGAAGCTTTCTTT; cdr3_aa: CASSLEIGGFTEAFF
d_call: TRBD1; v_call: TRBV4-3; clone_size: -; j_call: TRBJ2-3; cdr3_nt: TGCGCCAGCAGCCAGAACCCACAGGGGGCTCGTTCATTGGCAGATACGCAGTATTTT; cdr3_aa: CASSQNPQGARSLADTQYF
d_call: TRBD2; v_call: TRBV27; clone_size: -; j_call: TRBJ2-3; cdr3_nt: TGTGCCAGCAGTTTATCTCGCGGGAGGGCCTTACATACGCAGTATTTT; cdr3_aa: CASSLSRGRALHTQYF
d_call: -; v_call: TRBV15; clone_size: few; j_call: TRBJ1-2; cdr3_nt: TGTGCCACCAGCGCGGGCGGGTATGGCTACACCTTC; cdr3_aa: CATSAGGYGYTF
d_call: -; v_call: TRBV6-2/TRBV6-3; clone_size: many; j_call: TRBJ2-3; cdr3_nt: TGTGCCAGCAGTTACGAGAGGGGAACAAGCACAGATACGCAGTATTTT; cdr3_aa: CASSYERGTSTDTQYF
d_call: TRBD1; v_call: TRBV12-3/TRBV12-4; clone_size: many; j_call: TRBJ2-7; cdr3_nt: TGTGCCAGCAGTTCGACCTGGGACAGGGGACGATCTGGCGAGCAGTACTTC; cdr3_aa: CASSSTWDRGRSGEQYF
d_call: -; v_call: TRBV11-2; clone_size: few; j_call: TRBJ2-1; cdr3_nt: TGTGCCAGCAGCTGGCAGGGGTACGGATCTGAGCAGTTCTTC; cdr3_aa: CASSWQGYGSEQFF
d_call: TRBD1; v_call: TRBV7-2; clone_size: -; j_call: TRBJ2-7; cdr3_nt: TGTGCCAGCAGCTTCCAGGGACAGAGCTCCTACGAGCAGTACTTC; cdr3_aa: CASSFQGQSSYEQYF
d_call: TRBD1; v_call: TRBV28; clone_size: few; j_call: TRBJ2-7; cdr3_nt: TGTGCCAGCAGCCGAGAGACAGGGTTCCGCGAGCAGTACTTC; cdr3_aa: CASSRETGFREQYF
d_call: TRBD1; v_call: TRBV20-1; clone_size: many; j_call: TRBJ2-1; cdr3_nt: TGCAGTGCTAGAGAACGGGACAGATTCTCCTACAATGAGCAGTTCTTC; cdr3_aa: CSARERDRFSYNEQFF
d_call: -; v_call: TRBV7-2; clone_size: -; j_call: TRBJ2-3; cdr3_nt: TGTGCCAGCAGCTTGAATCGGGGCACAGATACGCAGTATTTT; cdr3_aa: CASSLNRGTDTQYF
d_call: -; v_call: TRBV7-2; clone_size: -; j_call: TRBJ1-2; cdr3_nt: TGTGCCAGCGACTTCGGGACACCAACATATGGCTACACCTTC; cdr3_aa: CASDFGTPTYGYTF
d_call: -; v_call: TRBV7-9; clone_size: -; j_call: TRBJ1-1; cdr3_nt: TGTGCCAGCAGCTTAGTCAGGGGCGGAGGCACTGAAGCTTTCTTT; cdr3_aa: CASSLVRGGGTEAFF
d_call: TRBD2; v_call: TRBV10-3; clone_size: few; j_call: TRBJ2-2; cdr3_nt: TGTGCCATCAGTGGGAGACTAGCGGGAGGTGCCGGGGAGCTGTTTTTT; cdr3_aa: CAISGRLAGGAGELFF
d_call: TRBD1; v_call: TRBV7-2; clone_size: few; j_call: TRBJ1-1; cdr3_nt: TGTGCCAGCAGCGCGTACAGGGGGGTGAACACTGAAGCTTTCTTT; cdr3_aa: CASSAYRGVNTEAFF
d_call: -; v_call: TRBV5-1; clone_size: -; j_call: TRBJ2-3; cdr3_nt: TGCGCCAGCAGCCCTCTCCCGGAGACCCGCACAGATACGCAGTATTTT; cdr3_aa: CASSPLPETRTDTQYF
d_call: -; v_call: TRBV27; clone_size: -; j_call: TRBJ2-5; cdr3_nt: TGTGCCAGCAGTTTCGTGGGGGCCGTCGAGACCCAGTACTTC; cdr3_aa: CASSFVGAVETQYF
d_call: TRBD1; v_call: TRBV4-1; clone_size: -; j_call: TRBJ1-3; cdr3_nt: TGCGCCAGCAGCCAAGAATCCGGGACAGAAAACCGCTCTGGAAAGACCATATATTTT; cdr3_aa: CASSQESGTENRSGKTIYF
d_call: TRBD1; v_call: TRBV28; clone_size: -; j_call: TRBJ1-2; cdr3_nt: TGTGCCAGCAGTTTATTAGTGGGGACAGACTATGGCTACACCTTC; cdr3_aa: CASSLLVGTDYGYTF
d_call: TRBD2; v_call: TRBV5-1; clone_size: few; j_call: TRBJ2-7; cdr3_nt: TGCGCCAGCAGCCCAACTCTAGCGGGGAACTACGAGCAGTACTTC; cdr3_aa: CASSPTLAGNYEQYF
d_call: TRBD2; v_call: TRBV6-2/TRBV6-3; clone_size: few; j_call: TRBJ2-7; cdr3_nt: TGTGCCAGCACCCAACCGGGACTAGCGCTTTTCGAGCAGTACTTC; cdr3_aa: CASTQPGLALFEQYF
d_call: TRBD1; v_call: TRBV18; clone_size: few; j_call: TRBJ2-4; cdr3_nt: TGTGCCAGCTCACCCAACAGGGGGCTTGGGGCCAAAAACATTCAGTACTTC; cdr3_aa: CASSPNRGLGAKNIQYF
d_call: -; v_call: TRBV10-3; clone_size: -; j_call: TRBJ1-2; cdr3_nt: TGTGCCATCAGTGACAGGACAGCCTATGGCTACACCTTC; cdr3_aa: CAISDRTAYGYTF
d_call: TRBD1; v_call: TRBV12-3/TRBV12-4; clone_size: few; j_call: TRBJ1-5; cdr3_nt: TGTGCCAGCAGTTTGTCCCTCGCGCGGGACAGATCCATCGGGAATCAGCCCCAGCATTTT; cdr3_aa: CASSLSLARDRSIGNQPQHF